This T cell receptor beta chain was observed in a study of human T cells and chemical hapten exposure. On the study more broadly: Patch testing was performed with 0.01% DPC on the upper back, with reading at 6 days. The cohort included alopecia areata under or over 50% scalp, totalis and universalis.

TCRdb redid the calling of the RACE reads with MiXCR, one entry per CDR3 protein. The table shows about 120,000 distinct CDR3 sequences, with roughly 13% occurring only once. With V trimmed by 4 bases and J by 2 bases, 5 bases remained unmatched. This CDR3 has 14 residues. The germline V gene encodes CDR1 SGHTA and CDR2 FQGTGA. Noted time point: patch test 1, 2 weeks after DPC sensitization. Treatment given: therapeutic diphenylcyclopropenone sensitization with weekly scalp DPC. J is TRBJ2-7 and V is TRBV7-3, with 7 bases aligning to TRBD2. Sequencing used whole blood, obtained in connection with sensitization to the hapten diphenylcyclopropenone (DPC). The receptor comes from a young man with alopecia areata. Some clones in this sample may be carry-over from other donors' samples. Here the CDR3 reads CASSSGGSTYEQYF. The CDR3 region has the DNA TGTGCCAGCAGCTCCGGGGGGTCGACCTACGAGCAGTACTTC.